The present T cell receptor (beta chain) was sequenced within a study of CD8 T cells in ankylosing spondylitis. Whole-study results and caveats: One TCR beta motif, made up of under ten highly homologous variants, appeared characteristic of ankylosing spondylitis blood. It was reported that disease-linked clones were significantly enriched in matched ankylosing spondylitis synovial fluid.

This clonotype was detected ten times or more. Its matching antigen is unknown. Trimming shortened V by 0 bases and J by 4 bases, and 15 bases separated the two germline ends. From germline, CDR1 is DFQATT and CDR2 SNEGSKA (reference sequence). CDR3 size: 15 residues. TCRdb analysed the 5' RACE reads with MiXCR anew, one entry per CDR3 protein. The sample contains 200,000 to 250,000 distinct CDR3 sequences, roughly a tenth of which appear only once. The receptor comes from a male donor with ankylosing spondylitis or in good health (not recorded which). The genes are TRBV20-1 and TRBJ1-1; tentative D call: TRBD1 (5 bases). Input material: blood, either unsorted or a sorted T cell fraction (not recorded which). CDR3 sequence reads: CSARDRGRGATEAFF. CDR3 bases: TGCAGTGCTAGAGATCGGGGGAGGGGTGCCACTGAAGCTTTCTTT.